A selection of T cell receptor beta chains follows, all from one sample in a study of blood T cell repertoires in COVID-19. Measured with immunoSEQ multiplex PCR; TCRdb has only the in-frame clones, and not every one. The sample records around 260,000 clones, 83% being singletons. The sequencing sample was made of peripheral blood. The receptors stem from a woman between 45 and 65 years old who had recovered from COVID-19. CDR3s include the opening cysteine and the closing phenylalanine or tryptophan. D genes are given only for firm matches. The size of a clone is reported for some rows only, either as once, few or many, or as a class for expanded clones.

cdr3_length j_call v_call clone_size d_call cdr3_aa cdr3_nt
19 TRBJ2-4 TRBV4-1 - TRBD2 CASSQAVAGARVGKNIQYF TGCGCCAGCAGCCAAGCGGTAGCGGGGGCACGCGTGGGCAAAAACATTCAGTACTTC
19 TRBJ2-6 TRBV28 - TRBD1 CASSLIRTGTGAGANVLTF TGTGCCAGCAGTCTGATTAGAACCGGGACAGGGGCTGGGGCCAACGTCCTGACTTTC
14 TRBJ1-1 TRBV10-1 - - CASSRGGTSGEAFF TGCGCCAGCAGTCGCGGCGGCACATCGGGTGAAGCTTTCTTT
12 TRBJ2-5 TRBV7-2 - - CASSRESGTQYF TGTGCCAGCAGCCGGGAGTCGGGGACCCAGTACTTC
13 TRBJ2-1 TRBV29-1 - - CSVGRGGYNEQFF TGCAGCGTTGGTCGTGGCGGGTACAATGAGCAGTTCTTC
18 TRBJ2-2 TRBV28 - - CASSQDRGGLLNTGELFF TGTGCCAGCAGCCAAGATCGTGGCGGACTACTGAACACCGGGGAGCTGTTTTTT
13 TRBJ1-2 TRBV28 - - CAIRKGDPIGYTF TGTGCCATTAGGAAAGGAGACCCTATCGGCTACACCTTC
18 TRBJ1-6 TRBV5-6 - TRBD1 CASSSLRTGGPYNSPLHF TGTGCCAGCAGCAGTCTCAGGACAGGGGGTCCCTATAATTCACCCCTCCACTTT
13 TRBJ2-2 TRBV12-3/TRBV12-4 - - CASTDQGSGELFF TGTGCCAGCACCGACCAGGGCTCCGGGGAGCTGTTTTTT
14 TRBJ1-1 TRBV7-2 - TRBD1 CASSPGQGGTEAFF TGTGCCAGCAGCCCAGGACAGGGTGGGACTGAAGCTTTCTTT
13 TRBJ1-1 TRBV12-3/TRBV12-4 - - CATSQQGNTEAFF TGTGCCACGTCCCAACAGGGGAACACTGAAGCTTTCTTT
14 TRBJ1-6 TRBV6-6 once - CASSATDLGSPLHF TGTGCCAGCAGTGCAACGGACTTAGGATCACCCCTCCACTTT